This T cell receptor beta chain was found in a study of early T cells in non-severe SARS-CoV-2 infection. Study observations and caveats: Clonotype matching in VDJdb favored anti-spike CD8 responses and did not capture private and CD4 specificities.

MiXCR was run by TCRdb on the 5' RACE reads, yielding one entry per CDR3 protein. The repertoire holds more than 65,000 distinct CDR3 sequences, with more than 10% as singletons. This clonotype has more than one count but fewer than ten. Its antigen is not known. This CDR3 region has 14 residues. Germline V gene lookup returns CDR1 MNHNS and CDR2 SASEGT. Germline trimming cut 4 bases from V and 5 bases from J; bases unmatched to any gene: 7. Sequences were obtained from whole blood. J is TRBJ2-7 and V is TRBV6-1; TRBD1 matches at 8 bases. The sequence came from an adult who was a healthcare worker with PCR-confirmed SARS-CoV-2 infection or an uninfected control (not recorded which). In nucleotides, the CDR3 is TGTGCCAGCAGTGGAGGCAGGGGGCTCCACGAGCAGTACTTC. The encoded protein is CASSGGRGLHEQYF.